This T cell receptor beta chain was sequenced for a study of blood T cell repertoires in COVID-19. The wider study: The United States, Italy and Spain supplied acute and convalescent COVID-19 samples. Sample material is recorded as cDNA or gDNA derived from T cells, B-cell-depleted T cells, or PBMCs.

Source study methods: The assay estimated nucleated cells by amplifying reference gene primers. Method: immunoSEQ multiplex PCR; TCRdb's copy keeps in-frame clones and lacks some. D and trimming were read from the DNA, whereas the V and J calls and clone size are those reported in that table. This sample has 130,000 or so clones; approximately 84% occur once, and the top ten carry over 9%. Trimming removed 0 bases from V and 3 bases from J, with 12 bases in between. CDR3 length: 15 residues. The germline V gene has CDR1 SGHDT and CDR2 YYEEEE. The gene calls are TRBV5-6 and TRBJ1-2; D may be TRBD1 (6 bases). The sequencing sample was made of peripheral blood. This receptor was obtained from an older woman with acute or convalescent COVID-19. The CDR3, as DNA: TGTGCCAGCAGCTTGGGTATGCAGGGGTACTATGGCTACACCTTC. It is translated as CASSLGMQGYYGYTF.